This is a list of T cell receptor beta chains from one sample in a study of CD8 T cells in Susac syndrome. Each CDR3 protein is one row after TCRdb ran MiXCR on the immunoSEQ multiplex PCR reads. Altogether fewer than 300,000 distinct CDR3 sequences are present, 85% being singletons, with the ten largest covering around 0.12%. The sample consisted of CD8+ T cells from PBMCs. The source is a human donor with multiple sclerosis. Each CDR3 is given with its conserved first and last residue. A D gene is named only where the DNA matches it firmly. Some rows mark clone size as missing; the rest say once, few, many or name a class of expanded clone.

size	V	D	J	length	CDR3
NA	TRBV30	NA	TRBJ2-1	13	CAWTDYSYNEQFF
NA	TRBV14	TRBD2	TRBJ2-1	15	CASSGTSGLLDEQFF
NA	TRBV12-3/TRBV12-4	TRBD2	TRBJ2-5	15	CASSFSGRRSETQYF
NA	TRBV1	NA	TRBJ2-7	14	CTSSSRRGAYEQYF
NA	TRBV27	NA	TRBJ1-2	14	CASSSPTDSRGYTF
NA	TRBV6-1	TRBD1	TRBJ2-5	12	CASRQGWETQYF
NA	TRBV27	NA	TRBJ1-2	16	CASNIRGRPSNYGYTF
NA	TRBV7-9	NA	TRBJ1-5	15	CASSLGGVSNQPQHF
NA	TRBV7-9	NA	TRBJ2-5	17	CASSHPARVGEQETQYF
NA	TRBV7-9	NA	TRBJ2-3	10	CASGDDTQYF
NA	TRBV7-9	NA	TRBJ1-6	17	CASSLKAGEDYNSPLHF
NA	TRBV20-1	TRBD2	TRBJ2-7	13	CSSFSGSSYEQYF
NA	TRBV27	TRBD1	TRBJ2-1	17	CASSDRGGFYSYNEQFF
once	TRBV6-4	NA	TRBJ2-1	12	CASSGGTNEQFF
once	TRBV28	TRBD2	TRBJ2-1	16	CASSWTSESSYNEQFF
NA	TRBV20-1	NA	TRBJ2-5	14	CSASSVGEGETQYF
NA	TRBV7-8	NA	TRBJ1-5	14	CASSPRRAYQPQHF